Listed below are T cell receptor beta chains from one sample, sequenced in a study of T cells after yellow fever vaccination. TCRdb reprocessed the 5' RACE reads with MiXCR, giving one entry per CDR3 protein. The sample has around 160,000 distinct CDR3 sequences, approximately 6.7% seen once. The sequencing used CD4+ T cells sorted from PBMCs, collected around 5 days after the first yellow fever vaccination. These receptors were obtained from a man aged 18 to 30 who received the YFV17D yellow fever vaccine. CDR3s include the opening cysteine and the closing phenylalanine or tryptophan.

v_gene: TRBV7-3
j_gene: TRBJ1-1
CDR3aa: CASSPFSRVNTEAFF

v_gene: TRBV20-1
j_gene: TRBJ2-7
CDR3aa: CSARDWNRTRYEQYF

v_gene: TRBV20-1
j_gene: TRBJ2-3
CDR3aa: CSARLAGNTDTQYF

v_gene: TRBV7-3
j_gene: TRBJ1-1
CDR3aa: CASSQGRETEAFF

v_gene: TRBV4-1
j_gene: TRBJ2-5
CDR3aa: CASSQDYLAGGRETQYF

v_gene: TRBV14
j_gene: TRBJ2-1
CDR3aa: CASSQVRVREQFF

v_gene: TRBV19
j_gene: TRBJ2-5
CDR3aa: CASSPSRWRGQETQYF

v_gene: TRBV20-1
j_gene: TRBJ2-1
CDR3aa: CSASWRGYNEQFF

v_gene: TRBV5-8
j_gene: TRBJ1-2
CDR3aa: CASSLGGLGFGYTF

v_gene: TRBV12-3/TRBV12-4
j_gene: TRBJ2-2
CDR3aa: CASRPQGAGELFF

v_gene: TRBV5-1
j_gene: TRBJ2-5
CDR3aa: CASSLTTGMVTQYF

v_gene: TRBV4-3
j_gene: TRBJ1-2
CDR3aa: CASSWDKMGYGYTF

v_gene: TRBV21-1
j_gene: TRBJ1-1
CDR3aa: CASSKRKYYRVNTEAFF

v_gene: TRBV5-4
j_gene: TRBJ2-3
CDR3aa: CASSLGLGAGTTDTQYF

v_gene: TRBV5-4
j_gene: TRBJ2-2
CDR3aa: CASRKTSGGRVGELFF

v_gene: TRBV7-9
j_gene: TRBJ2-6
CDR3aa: CAQGVGSSGANVLTF

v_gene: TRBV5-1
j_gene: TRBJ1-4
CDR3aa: CASSRGQGIATNEKLFF

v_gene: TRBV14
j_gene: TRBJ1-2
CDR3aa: CASSPWDIWGFYGYTF

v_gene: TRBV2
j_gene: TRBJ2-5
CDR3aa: CASGQYLGETQYF

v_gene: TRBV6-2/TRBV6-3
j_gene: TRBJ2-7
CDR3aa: CASSYSLGRRQYF

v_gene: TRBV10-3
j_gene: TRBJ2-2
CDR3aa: CAINSENTGELFF

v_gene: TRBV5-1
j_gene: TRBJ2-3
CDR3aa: CASSLGPDLETDTQYF

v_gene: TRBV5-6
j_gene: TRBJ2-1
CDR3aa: CASLAGSSYNEQFF

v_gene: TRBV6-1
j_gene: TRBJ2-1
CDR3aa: CASSSSDRRGEQFF

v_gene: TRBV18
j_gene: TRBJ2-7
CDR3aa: CASSPPLGGTTLDEQYF

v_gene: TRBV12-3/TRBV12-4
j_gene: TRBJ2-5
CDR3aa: CASSFWVGETQYF

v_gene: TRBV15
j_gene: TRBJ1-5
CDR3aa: CATSRGTDNQPQHF

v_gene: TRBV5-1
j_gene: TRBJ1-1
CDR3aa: CASRVVGGTNTEAFF

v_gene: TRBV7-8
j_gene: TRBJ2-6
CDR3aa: CASSLAGLDFSGANVLTF

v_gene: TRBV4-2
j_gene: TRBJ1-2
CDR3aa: CASSQGPGTNVGYTF

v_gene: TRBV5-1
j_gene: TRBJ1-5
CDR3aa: CASSRLPGQLSNQPQHF

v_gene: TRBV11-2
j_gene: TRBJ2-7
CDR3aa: CASTHSVRGYSYEQYF

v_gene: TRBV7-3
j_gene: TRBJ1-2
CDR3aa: CASSSGTVGSGYTF

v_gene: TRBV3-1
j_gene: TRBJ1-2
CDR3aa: CASSQRGQGNGYTF

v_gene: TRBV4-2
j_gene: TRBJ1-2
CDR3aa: CASSQGQASNYGYTF

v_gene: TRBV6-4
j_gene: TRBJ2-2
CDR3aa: CASRSSGGARELFF

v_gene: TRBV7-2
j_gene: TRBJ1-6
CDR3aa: CASSPSGGRINSPLHF

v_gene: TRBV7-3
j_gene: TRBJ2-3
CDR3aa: CASSLPATGTTDTQYF

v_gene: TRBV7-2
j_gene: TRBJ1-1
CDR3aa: CASSLAWENTEAFF

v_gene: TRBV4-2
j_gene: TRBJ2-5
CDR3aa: CASSQEPIGPAWEETQYF

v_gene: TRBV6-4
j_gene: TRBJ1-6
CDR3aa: CASSDSSNSPLHF